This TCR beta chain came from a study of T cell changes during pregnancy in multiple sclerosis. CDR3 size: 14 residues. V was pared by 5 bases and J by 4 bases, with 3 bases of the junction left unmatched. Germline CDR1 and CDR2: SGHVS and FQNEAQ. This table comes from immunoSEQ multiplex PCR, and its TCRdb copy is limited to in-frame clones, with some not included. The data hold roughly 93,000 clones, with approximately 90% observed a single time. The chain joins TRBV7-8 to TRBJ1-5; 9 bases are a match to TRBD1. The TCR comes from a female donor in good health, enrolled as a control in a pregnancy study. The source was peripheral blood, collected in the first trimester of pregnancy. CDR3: CASSAGQGNQPQHF. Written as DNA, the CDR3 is TGTGCCAGCAGCGCGGGACAGGGAAATCAGCCCCAGCATTTT.